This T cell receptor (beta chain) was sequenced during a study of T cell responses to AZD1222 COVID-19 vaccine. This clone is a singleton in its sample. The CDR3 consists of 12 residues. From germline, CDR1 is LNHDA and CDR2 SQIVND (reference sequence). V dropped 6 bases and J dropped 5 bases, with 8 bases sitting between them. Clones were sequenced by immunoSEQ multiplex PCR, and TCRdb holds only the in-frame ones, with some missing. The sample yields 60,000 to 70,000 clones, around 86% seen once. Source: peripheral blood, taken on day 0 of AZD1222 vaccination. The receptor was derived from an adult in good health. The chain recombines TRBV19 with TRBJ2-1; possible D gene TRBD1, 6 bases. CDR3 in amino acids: CASRRTDNEQFF. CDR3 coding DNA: TGTGCCAGTAGAAGGACAGACAATGAGCAGTTCTTC. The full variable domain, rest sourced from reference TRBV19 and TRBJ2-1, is DGGITQSPKYLFRKEGQNVTLSCEQNLNHDAMYWYRQDPGQGLRLIYYSQIVNDFQKGDIAEGYSVSREKKESFPLTVTSAQKNPTAFYLCASRRTDNEQFFGPGTRLTVL.